The T cell receptor (beta chain) under discussion was sequenced for a study of T cell changes during pregnancy in multiple sclerosis. Data came from immunoSEQ multiplex PCR; TCRdb stores just in-frame clones and leaves some out. Of about 48,000 clones listed, 85% to 95% were seen once; the top ten hold under 0.65%. The V end lost 1 base, the J end lost 5 bases, and 17 bases lay between the germline ends. This CDR3 comprises 16 residues. Germline V gene sequence: CDR1 SEHNR, CDR2 FQNEAQ (reference sequence). This clone showed up just once. The chain has TRBV7-9 and TRBJ2-5, with D maybe TRBD2 (7 bases). This TCR was recovered from a female donor with multiple sclerosis, enrolled in a pregnancy study. The input for sequencing was CD4+ T cells from peripheral blood mononuclear cells, taken in the third trimester of pregnancy. CDR3 sequence (DNA): TGTGCCAGCAGCTTAGGAGGGGGGGGCCCTGGGGAGACCCAGTACTTC. It codes for CASSLGGGGPGETQYF. Drawing the rest from reference TRBV7-9 and TRBJ2-5, the complete variable domain is DTGVSQNPRHKITKRGQNVTFRCDPISEHNRLYWYRQTLGQGPEFLTYFQNEAQLEKSRLLSDRFSAERPKGSFSTLEIQRTEQGDSAMYLCASSLGGGGPGETQYFGPGTRLLVL.